This T cell receptor (beta chain) was sequenced in a study of T cell repertoires in cytomegalovirus infection. Findings of the study overall: In two of eight donors, the top clonotype was HLA-C-restricted CMV-specific.

The CDR3 loop spans 15 amino acids. The ends were cut back, 8 bases at V and 5 bases at J, with 21 bases in the middle. Germline V gene lookup returns CDR1 ENHRY and CDR2 SYGVKD. Of note for this clonotype: What it binds is not known.

TCRdb recomputed calls from the reads with MiXCR, one row per CDR3 protein. The table records around 260,000 distinct CDR3 sequences, about a quarter of them present only once. The source is a human donor in good health (CMV status not recorded). Some clones in this sample may be carry-over from other donors' samples. The chain is built from TRBV10-3 and TRBJ2-5; D tentatively reads TRBD1 or TRBD2 (5 bases each). Sample: PBMCs. This CDR3 is CAIQRQLQKGETQYF. The CDR3 bases are TGTGCCATCCAGCGGCAGCTCCAAAAGGGGGAGACCCAGTACTTC.